The text below deals with one T cell receptor (beta chain). Its antigen remains unidentified. The sample originates from a study of T cells in localized non-small cell lung cancer. The assay was immunoSEQ multiplex PCR, and TCRdb's table has in-frame clones only and misses some. This sample yields around 140,000 clones, of which approximately 88% are seen a single time; 1.7% belongs to the top ten. General study results and limits: T cell clonality was highest in uninvolved adjacent lung, above tumor. Among the top 100 tumor clones, a median 57 appeared in adjacent lung. Investigators sequenced only a single tumor region, leaving heterogeneity possible. Prolonged overall survival went with higher T cell density in the blood.

The origin of this receptor is a female donor aged 60 or older with stage I lung adenocarcinoma. The sequences come from peripheral blood, collected before any cancer treatment.

DNA of the CDR3: TGTGCCAGCAGCGTAGGTCCCCACCTGGAAAACACCATATATTTT. Protein product: CASSVGPHLENTIYF. The chain joins TRBV9 to TRBJ1-3; no clear D. Germline loops: CDR1 SGDLS, CDR2 YYNGEE. The CDR3 contains 15 residues. Trimming cost V 0 bases and J 6 bases, with 13 bases left between them.